A single TCR beta chain is shown here with its context. The target antigen is unknown. Repertoires were generated with immunoSEQ multiplex PCR, while TCRdb's copy carries only in-frame clones and drops some. The sample includes 15,000 to 20,000 clones, 60% to 75% of them seen just once. Unexposed donor CD4+ T cells date from 2011-2018, before the COVID-19 pandemic. CD4+ T cells were isolated from the cells after roughly 11 days of culture. Cultures received half-medium IL-2 refreshes on days 3 and 7. These data belong to a study of CD4 T cells in relation to SARS-CoV-2 and coronaviruses. Study-level background: PBMCs were cultured with antigen for nine to eleven days before TCR beta sequencing.

Losses at the gene ends were 1 base for V and 6 bases for J; bases not matched to a gene: 7. The CDR3 spans 15 residues. The V gene's germline CDR1 is LGHDT and CDR2 YNNKEL (reference sequence). The study, taken as a whole, reports: Each donor contributed either pre-pandemic or post-infection samples, not both.

The chain employs TRBV3-1 (or the pseudogene TRBV3-2) and TRBJ2-7; 9 bases match TRBD2. What was sequenced was CD4+ T cells from PBMCs, cultured in vitro. This sequence was found in a human donor in good health. The CDR3 nucleotides read TGTGCCAGCAGCCAAGTAGCGGGAGTGGGTTCCGAGCAGTACTTC. Its translation: CASSQVAGVGSEQYF.